A selection of T cell receptor beta chains follows, all from one sample in a study of OX40 agonist ivuxolimab in advanced cancers. Assay: immunoSEQ multiplex PCR; the TCRdb copy retains only in-frame clones and omits some. This table has approximately 40,000 clones, about 88% appearing once. Source: CD4+ or CD8+ T cells sorted from blood, taken in a trial of the OX40 agonist ivuxolimab. The receptors were gathered from an adult with an advanced solid tumor such as melanoma, head and neck, liver or kidney cancer. The CDR3 runs from the conserved cysteine through the conserved F or W. A D gene is named only where the DNA matches it firmly.

CDR3 length: 13
V gene: TRBV25-1
D gene: -
CDR3 protein: CASSPRAPNEQFF

CDR3 length: 14
V gene: TRBV10-3
D gene: -
CDR3 protein: CAISDSGTFYEQYF

CDR3 length: 14
V gene: TRBV5-4
D gene: -
CDR3 protein: CASSLGAMNTEAFF

CDR3 length: 16
V gene: TRBV15
D gene: TRBD1
CDR3 protein: CATSREGQGSTDTQYF

CDR3 length: 15
V gene: TRBV6-6
D gene: TRBD2
CDR3 protein: CASSYQAGGPHEQYF

CDR3 length: 13
V gene: TRBV7-2
D gene: -
CDR3 protein: CASSLQGNQPQHF

CDR3 length: 14
V gene: TRBV30
D gene: -
CDR3 protein: CAWSRPGSSYEQYF

CDR3 length: 16
V gene: TRBV15
D gene: -
CDR3 protein: CATSRGGGTTNEKLFF

CDR3 length: 16
V gene: TRBV6-7
D gene: TRBD1
CDR3 protein: CASSGRGQVNSYEQYF

CDR3 length: 17
V gene: TRBV5-4
D gene: TRBD2
CDR3 protein: CASSFFGTSGWNNEQFF

CDR3 length: 14
V gene: TRBV5-1
D gene: TRBD1
CDR3 protein: CASSPGTGGYEQYF

CDR3 length: 14
V gene: TRBV6-5
D gene: -
CDR3 protein: CASSSGVSGGVLTF

CDR3 length: 15
V gene: TRBV6-4
D gene: -
CDR3 protein: CASSPRASGANVLTF

CDR3 length: 15
V gene: TRBV19
D gene: -
CDR3 protein: CASSNDGEWTDTQYF

CDR3 length: 15
V gene: TRBV9
D gene: TRBD2
CDR3 protein: CASNVAAGAAGELFF

CDR3 length: 18
V gene: TRBV11-2
D gene: -
CDR3 protein: CASSLRGQDLTGANVLTF

CDR3 length: 9
V gene: TRBV6-1
D gene: -
CDR3 protein: CAAGGIQYF

CDR3 length: 13
V gene: TRBV29-1
D gene: TRBD1
CDR3 protein: CSLGQGLGETQYF

CDR3 length: 12
V gene: TRBV5-1
D gene: -
CDR3 protein: CASTEGGTEAFF

CDR3 length: 19
V gene: TRBV10-2
D gene: TRBD2
CDR3 protein: CASSAPRLAGGPNTGELFF

CDR3 length: 14
V gene: TRBV10-2
D gene: -
CDR3 protein: CASSESSVNTEAFF

CDR3 length: 14
V gene: TRBV5-4
D gene: -
CDR3 protein: CASSFPEEYNEQFF

CDR3 length: 14
V gene: TRBV7-9
D gene: -
CDR3 protein: CASSLLTAQRGYTF

CDR3 length: 13
V gene: TRBV6-6
D gene: TRBD1
CDR3 protein: CASRDREEDEAFF

CDR3 length: 16
V gene: TRBV9
D gene: TRBD2
CDR3 protein: CASSVGGGRTQETQYF

CDR3 length: 15
V gene: TRBV28
D gene: -
CDR3 protein: CASSSEGNSNQPQHF

CDR3 length: 16
V gene: TRBV5-4
D gene: TRBD1
CDR3 protein: CASSETRDRGRAEQFF

CDR3 length: 17
V gene: TRBV4-1
D gene: -
CDR3 protein: CASSLVAAGLSTGELFF

CDR3 length: 14
V gene: TRBV7-9
D gene: TRBD1
CDR3 protein: CASSTRTGGKTQYF

CDR3 length: 14
V gene: TRBV14
D gene: -
CDR3 protein: CASSQGGFSYEQYF

CDR3 length: 16
V gene: TRBV14
D gene: TRBD1
CDR3 protein: CASSAYRGLAKNIQYF

CDR3 length: 13
V gene: TRBV11-2
D gene: -
CDR3 protein: CASSRTENSPLHF

CDR3 length: 14
V gene: TRBV30
D gene: -
CDR3 protein: CAWSVAPGPYEQYF

CDR3 length: 14
V gene: TRBV7-9
D gene: -
CDR3 protein: CASSSPLEGEKLFF

CDR3 length: 13
V gene: TRBV9
D gene: -
CDR3 protein: CASSVTVNTEAFF

CDR3 length: 16
V gene: TRBV19
D gene: -
CDR3 protein: CASSRGPISGANVLTF

CDR3 length: 13
V gene: TRBV4-1
D gene: -
CDR3 protein: CASSQNRERKLFF

CDR3 length: 15
V gene: TRBV6-5
D gene: -
CDR3 protein: CASSYMGRGTGELFF

CDR3 length: 14
V gene: TRBV18
D gene: -
CDR3 protein: CASSPLKSDRPQHF

CDR3 length: 13
V gene: TRBV6-6
D gene: -
CDR3 protein: CASSFTGTGEQYF